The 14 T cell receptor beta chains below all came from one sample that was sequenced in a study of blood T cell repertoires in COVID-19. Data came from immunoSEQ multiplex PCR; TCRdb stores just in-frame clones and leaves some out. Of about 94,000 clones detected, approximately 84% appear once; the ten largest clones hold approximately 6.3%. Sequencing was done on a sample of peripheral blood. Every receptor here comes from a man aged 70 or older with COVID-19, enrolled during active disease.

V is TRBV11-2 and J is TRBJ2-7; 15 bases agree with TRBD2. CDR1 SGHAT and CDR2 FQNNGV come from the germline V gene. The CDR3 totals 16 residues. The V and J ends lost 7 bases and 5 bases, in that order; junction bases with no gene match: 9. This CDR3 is CASNLPGTSGGHEQYF. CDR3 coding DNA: TGTGCCAGCAACTTGCCCGGGACTAGCGGGGGGCACGAGCAGTACTTC.

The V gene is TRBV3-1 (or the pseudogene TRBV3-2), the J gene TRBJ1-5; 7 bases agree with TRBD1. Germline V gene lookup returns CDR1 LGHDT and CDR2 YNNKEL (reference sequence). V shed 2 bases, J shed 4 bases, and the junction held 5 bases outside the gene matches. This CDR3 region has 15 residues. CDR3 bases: TGTGCCAGCAGCCAATTACAGGGGAGGAATCAGCCCCAGCATTTT. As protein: CASSQLQGRNQPQHF.

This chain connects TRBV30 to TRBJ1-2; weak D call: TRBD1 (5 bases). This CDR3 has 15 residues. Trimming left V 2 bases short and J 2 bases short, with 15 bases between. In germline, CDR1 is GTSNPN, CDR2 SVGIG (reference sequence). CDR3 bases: TGTGCCTGGAGTAGACGGGTCGGGGGAAACTATGGCTACACCTTC. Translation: CAWSRRVGGNYGYTF.

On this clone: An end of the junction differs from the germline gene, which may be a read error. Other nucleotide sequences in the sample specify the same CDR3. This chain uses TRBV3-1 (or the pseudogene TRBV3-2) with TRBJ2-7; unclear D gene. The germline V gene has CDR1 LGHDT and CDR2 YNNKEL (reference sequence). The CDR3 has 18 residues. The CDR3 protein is CASSQGLSAATRSYEQYF. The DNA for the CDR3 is TGTGCCAGCAGCCAAGGTCTGTCGGCCGCTACGAGGTCCTACGAGCAGTATTTC.

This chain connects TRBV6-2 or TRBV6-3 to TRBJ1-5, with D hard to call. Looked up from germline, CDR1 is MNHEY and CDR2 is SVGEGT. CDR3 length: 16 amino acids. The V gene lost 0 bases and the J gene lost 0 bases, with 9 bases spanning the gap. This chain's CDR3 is CASSYSPVYSNQPQHF. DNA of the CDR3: TGTGCCAGCAGTTACTCCCCGGTTTATAGCAATCAGCCCCAGCATTTT.

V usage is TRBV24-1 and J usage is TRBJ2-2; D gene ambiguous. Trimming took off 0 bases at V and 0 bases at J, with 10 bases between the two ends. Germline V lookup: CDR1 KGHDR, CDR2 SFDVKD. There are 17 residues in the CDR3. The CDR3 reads CATSDLPASSNTGELFF. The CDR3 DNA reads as TGTGCCACCAGTGATTTGCCCGCGAGCTCGAACACCGGGGAGCTGTTTTTT.

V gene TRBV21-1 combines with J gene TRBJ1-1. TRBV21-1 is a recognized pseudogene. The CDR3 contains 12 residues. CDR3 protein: CARGGKRTEAFF. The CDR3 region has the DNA TGTGCCAGGGGGGGGAAAAGGACTGAAGCTTTCTTT.

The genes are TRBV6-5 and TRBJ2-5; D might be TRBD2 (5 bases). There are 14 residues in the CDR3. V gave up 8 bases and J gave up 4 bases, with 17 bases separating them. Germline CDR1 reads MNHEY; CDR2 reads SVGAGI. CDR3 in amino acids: CASSTSGTRETQYF. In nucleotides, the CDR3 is TGTGCCAGCTCTACGAGCGGTACTCGAGAGACCCAGTACTTC.

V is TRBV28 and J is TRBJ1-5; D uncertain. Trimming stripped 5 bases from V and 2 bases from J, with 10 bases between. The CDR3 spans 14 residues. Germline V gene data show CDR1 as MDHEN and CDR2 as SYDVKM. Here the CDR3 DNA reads TGTGCCAGCAGTCTCCCACTTGGCAATCAGCCCCAGCATTTT. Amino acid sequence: CASSLPLGNQPQHF.

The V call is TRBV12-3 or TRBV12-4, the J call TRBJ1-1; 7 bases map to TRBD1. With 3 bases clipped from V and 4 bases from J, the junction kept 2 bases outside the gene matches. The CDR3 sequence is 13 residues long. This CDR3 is CASSLNRGTEAFF. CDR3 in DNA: TGTGCCAGCAGTTTGAACAGGGGCACTGAAGCTTTCTTT.

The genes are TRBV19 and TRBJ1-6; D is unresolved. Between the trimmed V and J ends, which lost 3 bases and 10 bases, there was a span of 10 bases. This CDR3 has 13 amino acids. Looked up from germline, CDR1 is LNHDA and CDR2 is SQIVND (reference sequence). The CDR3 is CASSMRQESPLHF. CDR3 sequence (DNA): TGTGCCAGTAGTATGAGGCAAGAGTCACCCCTCCACTTT.

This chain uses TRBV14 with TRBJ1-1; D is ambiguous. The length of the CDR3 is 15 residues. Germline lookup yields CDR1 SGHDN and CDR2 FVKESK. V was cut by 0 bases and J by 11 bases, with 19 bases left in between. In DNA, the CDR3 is TGTGCCAGCAGCCAAGATCTCGAGGGAGGAGGGCGGGCTTTCTTT. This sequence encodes CASSQDLEGGGRAFF.

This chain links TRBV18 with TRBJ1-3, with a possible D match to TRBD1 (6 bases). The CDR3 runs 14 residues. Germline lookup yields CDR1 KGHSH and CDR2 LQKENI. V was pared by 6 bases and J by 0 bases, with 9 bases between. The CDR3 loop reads CASSLDSSGNTIYF. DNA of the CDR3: TGTGCCAGCTCTCTGGACAGCTCTGGAAACACCATATATTTT.

The CDR3, as DNA: TGCAGTGCTAGTTCGGGGGGAAATAGGGGCTACACCTTC. Residues: CSASSGGNRGYTF. This sequence joins TRBV20-1 and TRBJ1-2, with D tentatively TRBD1 (5 bases). V lost 3 bases and J lost 8, with 16 bases in between. Germline CDR1 reads DFQATT; CDR2 reads SNEGSKA (reference sequence). This CDR3 contains 13 residues.